The entry below describes one T cell receptor beta chain. CDR1 and CDR2 (germline): SGHTA, FQGNSA. The junction had 5 bases not matched to a gene; V was cut back by 1 base and J by 3 bases. The CDR3 extends over 15 amino acids. The entry originates in a study of control samples from healthy donors and cancer patients. Sequencing used immunoSEQ multiplex PCR; TCRdb keeps in-frame clones, though not all of them. The table shows about 83,000 clones, with 91% occurring only once. V usage is TRBV7-2 and J usage is TRBJ1-2, with 7 bases aligning to TRBD1. Sequenced sample: blood. This clonotype was sampled from a man aged 45 to 65 in good health. CDR3 protein: CASSLDRQGDYGYTF. In DNA, the CDR3 is TGTGCCAGCAGCTTAGATCGACAGGGTGACTATGGCTACACCTTC. The full variable domain, in which reference TRBV7-2 and TRBJ1-2 provide the parts outside the CDR3, is GAGVSQSPSNKVTEKGKDVELRCDPISGHTALYWYRQSLGQGLEFLIYFQGNSAPDKSGLPSDRFSAERTGGSVSTLTIQRTQQEDSAVYLCASSLDRQGDYGYTFGSGTRLTVV.